This T cell receptor (beta chain) was identified in a study of blood T cell repertoires in COVID-19. Authors' methods: Amplification from reference gene primers served as the basis for estimated nucleated cell counts. Some clones are missing from TCRdb's copy, which holds only in-frame ones; the method was immunoSEQ multiplex PCR. D and trimming were read from the DNA, whereas the V and J calls and clone size are those reported in that table. The sample records around 100,000 clones, around nine tenths being singletons. Trimming pared 4 bases from V and 5 bases from J, leaving 21 bases between. This CDR3 has 16 amino acids. Germline CDR1 SGHRS, CDR2 YFSETQ.

This clonotype originated in a human donor in a cohort sampled during active COVID-19. The material sequenced was peripheral blood. The rearrangement links TRBV5-1 to TRBJ2-5; D possibly corresponds to TRBD2 (6 bases). The CDR3 DNA is TGCGCCAGCAGCGGAAACGCGGGGATAGGAGGGGAGACCCAGTACTTC. This encodes CASSGNAGIGGETQYF.